The present entry profiles one T cell receptor beta chain with its context. What it binds is not known. The library targeted TCRbeta and was prepared with unique molecular identifiers. TCRdb redid the calling of the PCR reads with MiXCR, one entry per CDR3 protein. The repertoire holds fewer than 750,000 distinct CDR3 sequences, with over 25% as singletons. The CDR3 is 15 residues long. Germline V gene data show CDR1 as DFQATT and CDR2 as SNEGSKA (reference sequence). With V trimmed by 3 bases and J by 5 bases, 9 bases remained unmatched. This specimen comes from a study of T-cell reconstitution after alpha-beta-depleted transplantation in children. Findings of the study overall: Several patients had high TCRbeta diversity at day 60; it came from surviving recipient T cells and thymic progenitors.

This TCR derives from a boy younger than two with Wiskott-Aldrich syndrome, due to receive a stem cell transplant. The V and J genes are TRBV20-1 and TRBJ1-5; 8 nucleotides align to TRBD1. The sequenced sample was PBMCs, obtained before TCRalphabeta/CD19-depleted stem cell transplant. The CDR3 nucleotides are TGCAGTGCTAGCTTTGTCAGGGGGCTAGATCAGCCCCAGCATTTT. This codes for CSASFVRGLDQPQHF.